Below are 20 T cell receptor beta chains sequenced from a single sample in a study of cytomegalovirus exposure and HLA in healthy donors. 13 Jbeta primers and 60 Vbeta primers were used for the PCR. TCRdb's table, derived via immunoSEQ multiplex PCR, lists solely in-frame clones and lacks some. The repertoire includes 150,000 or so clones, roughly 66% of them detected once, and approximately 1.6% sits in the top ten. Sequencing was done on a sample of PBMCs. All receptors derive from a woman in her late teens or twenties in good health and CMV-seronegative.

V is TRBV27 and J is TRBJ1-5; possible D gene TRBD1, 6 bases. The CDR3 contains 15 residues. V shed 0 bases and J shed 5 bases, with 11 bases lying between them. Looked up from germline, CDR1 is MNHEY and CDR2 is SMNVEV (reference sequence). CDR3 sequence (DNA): TGTGCCAGCAGTTTATCGGTCGGGGGGCATCAGCCCCAGCATTTT. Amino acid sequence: CASSLSVGGHQPQHF.

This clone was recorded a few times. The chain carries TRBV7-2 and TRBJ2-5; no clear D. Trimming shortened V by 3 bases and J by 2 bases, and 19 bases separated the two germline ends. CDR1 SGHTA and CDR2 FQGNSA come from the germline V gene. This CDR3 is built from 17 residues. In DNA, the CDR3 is TGTGCCAGCAGCTTTAGACTTGGCCCACCACAACAAGAGACCCAGTACTTC. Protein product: CASSFRLGPPQQETQYF. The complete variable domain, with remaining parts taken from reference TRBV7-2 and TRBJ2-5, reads GAGVSQSPSNKVTEKGKDVELRCDPISGHTALYWYRQSLGQGLEFLIYFQGNSAPDKSGLPSDRFSAERTGGSVSTLTIQRTQQEDSAVYLCASSFRLGPPQQETQYFGPGTRLLVL.

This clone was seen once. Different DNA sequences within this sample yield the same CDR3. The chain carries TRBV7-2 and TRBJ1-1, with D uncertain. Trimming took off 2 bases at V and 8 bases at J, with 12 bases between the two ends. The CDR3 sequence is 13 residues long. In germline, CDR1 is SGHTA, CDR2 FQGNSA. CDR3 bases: TGTGCCAGCAGCTTACTGTCTACTGCCGAAGCTTTCTTT. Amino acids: CASSLLSTAEAFF.

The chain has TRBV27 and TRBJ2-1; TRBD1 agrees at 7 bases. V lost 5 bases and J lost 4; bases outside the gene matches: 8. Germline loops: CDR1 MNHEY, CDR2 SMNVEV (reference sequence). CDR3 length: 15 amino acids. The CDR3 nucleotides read TGTGCCAGCAGTGTAACAGGGGAAGTTTACAATGAGCAGTTCTTC. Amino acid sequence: CASSVTGEVYNEQFF.

The CDR3 coding sequence is TGTGCCAGCAGCAAAGAGGCACACACCACAGGATACAATGAGCAGTTCTTC. Translated, it gives CASSKEAHTTGYNEQFF. The rearrangement joins TRBV21-1 to TRBJ2-1; the DNA was not used to check the table's D call, TRBD1. TRBV21-1 is a pseudogene locus. The CDR3 runs 17 residues.

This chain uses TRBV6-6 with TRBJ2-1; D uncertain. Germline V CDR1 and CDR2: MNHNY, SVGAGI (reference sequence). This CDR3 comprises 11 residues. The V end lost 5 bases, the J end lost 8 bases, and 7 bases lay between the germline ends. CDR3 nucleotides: TGTGCCAGCAGTAGAAACTATGAGCAGTTCTTC. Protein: CASSRNYEQFF.

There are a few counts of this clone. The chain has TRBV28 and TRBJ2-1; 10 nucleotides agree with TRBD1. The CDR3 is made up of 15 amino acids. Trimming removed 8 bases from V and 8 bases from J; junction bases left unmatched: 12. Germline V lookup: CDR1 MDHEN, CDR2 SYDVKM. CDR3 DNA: TGTGCCAGCGCATTTACGACAGGGGGCTGGGATGAGCAGTTCTTC. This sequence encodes CASAFTTGGWDEQFF.

CDR3 coding DNA: TGTGCCAGCAGTGAGCTAGCGGAGAATGAGCAGTTCTTC. Its translation is CASSELAENEQFF. V gene TRBV2 combines with J gene TRBJ2-1; 7 bases fit TRBD2. Germline CDR1 is SNHLY and CDR2 is FYNNEI. The V segment lost 3 bases and the J segment 7 bases; nucleotides outside the gene matches: 3. The CDR3 is made up of 13 amino acids.

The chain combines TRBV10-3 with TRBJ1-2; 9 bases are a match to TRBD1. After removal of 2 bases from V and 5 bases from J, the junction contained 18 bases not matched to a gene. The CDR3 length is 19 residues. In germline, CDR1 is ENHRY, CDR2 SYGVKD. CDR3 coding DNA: TGTGCCATCAGTGAGAGTGGCAAGGAGACAGGGGGTAAAGGATATGGCTACACCTTC. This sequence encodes CAISESGKETGGKGYGYTF.

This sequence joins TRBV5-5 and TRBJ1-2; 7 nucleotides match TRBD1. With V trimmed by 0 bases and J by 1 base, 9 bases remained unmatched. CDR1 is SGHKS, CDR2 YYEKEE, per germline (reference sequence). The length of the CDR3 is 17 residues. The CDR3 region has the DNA TGTGCCAGCAGCTTGGCGACGACAGGGTCATTTAACTATGGCTACACCTTC. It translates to CASSLATTGSFNYGYTF.

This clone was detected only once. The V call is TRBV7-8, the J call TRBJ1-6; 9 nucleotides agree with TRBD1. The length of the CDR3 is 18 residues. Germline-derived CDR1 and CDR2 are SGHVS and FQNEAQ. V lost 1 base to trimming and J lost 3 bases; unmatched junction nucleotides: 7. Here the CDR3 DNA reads TGTGCCAGCAGCTTAGAACAGGGGGCGCAAGGCTATAATTCACCCCTCCACTTT. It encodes CASSLEQGAQGYNSPLHF.

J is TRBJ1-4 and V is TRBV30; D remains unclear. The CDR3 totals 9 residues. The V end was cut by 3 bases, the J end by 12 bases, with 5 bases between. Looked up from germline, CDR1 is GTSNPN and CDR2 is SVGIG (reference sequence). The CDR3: CAWSFELFF. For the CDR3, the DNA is TGTGCCTGGAGCTTTGAACTGTTTTTT. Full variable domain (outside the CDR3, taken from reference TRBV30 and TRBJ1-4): SQTIHQWPATLVQPVGSPLSLECTVEGTSNPNLYWYRQAAGRGLQLLFYSVGIGQISSEVPQNLSASRPQDRQFILSSKKLLLSDSGFYLCAWSFELFFGSGTQLSVL.

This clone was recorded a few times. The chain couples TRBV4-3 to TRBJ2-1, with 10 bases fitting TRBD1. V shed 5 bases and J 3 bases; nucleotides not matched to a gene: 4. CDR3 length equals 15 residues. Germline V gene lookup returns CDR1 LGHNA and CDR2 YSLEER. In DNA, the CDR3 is TGCGCCAGCAGCTTCGGACAGGGGGACTACAATGAGCAGTTCTTC. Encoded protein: CASSFGQGDYNEQFF.

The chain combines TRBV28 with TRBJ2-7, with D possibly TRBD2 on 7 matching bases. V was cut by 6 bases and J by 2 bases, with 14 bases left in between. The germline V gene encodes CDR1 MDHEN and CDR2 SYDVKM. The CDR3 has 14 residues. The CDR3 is CASRSRGGAYEQYF. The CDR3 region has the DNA TGTGCCAGCAGGTCGAGGGGGGGGGCCTACGAGCAGTACTTC.

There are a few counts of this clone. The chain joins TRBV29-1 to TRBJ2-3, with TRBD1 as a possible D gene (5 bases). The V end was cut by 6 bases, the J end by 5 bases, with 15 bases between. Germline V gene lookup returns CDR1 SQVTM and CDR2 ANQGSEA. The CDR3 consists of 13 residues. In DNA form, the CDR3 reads TGCAGCGTGGATACAGGTTTTGAAGATACGCAGTATTTT. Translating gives CSVDTGFEDTQYF.

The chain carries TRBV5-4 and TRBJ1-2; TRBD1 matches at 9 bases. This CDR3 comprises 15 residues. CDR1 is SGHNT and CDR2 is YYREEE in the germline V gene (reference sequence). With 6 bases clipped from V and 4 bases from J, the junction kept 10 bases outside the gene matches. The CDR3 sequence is CASNGNRGRIYGYTF. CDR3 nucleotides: TGTGCCAGCAACGGAAACAGGGGGCGTATCTATGGCTACACCTTC.

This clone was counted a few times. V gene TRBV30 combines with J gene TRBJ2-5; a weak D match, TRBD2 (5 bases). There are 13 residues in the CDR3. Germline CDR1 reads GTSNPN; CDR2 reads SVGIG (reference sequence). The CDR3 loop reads CPFRPGDGETQYF. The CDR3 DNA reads TGTCCCTTCCGGCCCGGGGATGGGGAGACCCAGTACTTC.

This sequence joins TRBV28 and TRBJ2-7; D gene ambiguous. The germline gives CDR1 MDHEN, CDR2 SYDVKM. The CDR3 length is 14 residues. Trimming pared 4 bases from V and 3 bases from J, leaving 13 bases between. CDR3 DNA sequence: TGTGCCAGCAGTTCAACAGCCTATATCTACGAGCAGTACTTC. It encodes CASSSTAYIYEQYF.

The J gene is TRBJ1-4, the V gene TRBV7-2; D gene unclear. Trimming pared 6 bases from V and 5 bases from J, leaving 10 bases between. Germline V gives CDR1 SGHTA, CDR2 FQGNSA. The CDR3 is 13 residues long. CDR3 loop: CASSNQRNEKLFF. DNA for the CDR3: TGTGCCAGCAGTAATCAGCGAAATGAAAAACTGTTTTTT.

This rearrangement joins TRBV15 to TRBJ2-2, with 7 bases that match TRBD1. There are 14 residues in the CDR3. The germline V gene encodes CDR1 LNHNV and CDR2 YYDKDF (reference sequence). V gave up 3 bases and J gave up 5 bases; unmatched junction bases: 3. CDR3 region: CATSSYRGTGELFF. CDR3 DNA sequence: TGTGCCACCAGCAGTTACAGGGGAACCGGGGAGCTGTTTTTT.